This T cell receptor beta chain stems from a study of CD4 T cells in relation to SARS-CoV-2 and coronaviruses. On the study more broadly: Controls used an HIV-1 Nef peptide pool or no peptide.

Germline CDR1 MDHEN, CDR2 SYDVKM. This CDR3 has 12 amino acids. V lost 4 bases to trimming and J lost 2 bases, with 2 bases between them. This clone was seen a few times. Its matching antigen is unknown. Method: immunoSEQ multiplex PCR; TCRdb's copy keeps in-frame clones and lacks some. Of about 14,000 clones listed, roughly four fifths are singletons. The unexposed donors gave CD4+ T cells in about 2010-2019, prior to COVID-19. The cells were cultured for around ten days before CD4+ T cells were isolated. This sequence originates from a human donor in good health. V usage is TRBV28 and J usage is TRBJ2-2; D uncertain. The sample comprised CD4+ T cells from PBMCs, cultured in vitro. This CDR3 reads CASSYNTGELFF. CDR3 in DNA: TGTGCCAGCAGTTACAACACCGGGGAGCTGTTTTTT.